A selection of T cell receptor beta chains follows, all from one sample in a study of shared clonotypes between healthy human individuals. The method was immunoSEQ multiplex PCR; TCRdb's version includes in-frame clones alone and lacks a portion of them. The sample records some 740,000 clones, approximately 92% being singletons. Sequencing used naive CD8+ T cells sorted from blood. These receptors were taken from a man aged 25-40 years in good health. The CDR3 runs from the conserved cysteine through the conserved F or W. The D gene is left open where the match is weak. The size of a clone is reported for some rows only, either as once, few or many, or as a class for expanded clones.

d_call,v_call,clone_size,j_call,cdr3_aa,cdr3_nt
NA,TRBV14,once,TRBJ2-7,CASTGTSEDQQYF,TGTGCCAGTACCGGGACATCCGAAGACCAGCAGTACTTC
TRBD2,TRBV5-6,NA,TRBJ2-7,CASSLGSSGTREQYF,TGTGCCAGCAGCTTGGGATCTAGCGGGACTCGCGAGCAGTACTTC
NA,TRBV2,NA,TRBJ2-7,CASSEEPLDEQYF,TGTGCCAGCAGTGAAGAGCCCCTGGACGAGCAGTACTTC
NA,TRBV4-2,NA,TRBJ2-5,CASSQNPGEGETQYF,TGTGCCAGCAGCCAAAATCCTGGCGAAGGGGAGACCCAGTACTTC
NA,TRBV15,NA,TRBJ2-3,CATSRVGQGYFTDTQYF,TGTGCCACCAGCAGAGTGGGTCAGGGGTATTTCACAGATACGCAGTATTTT
NA,TRBV7-2,NA,TRBJ2-7,CASSLADTLEYEQYF,TGTGCCAGCAGCTTAGCGGACACCCTGGAGTACGAGCAGTACTTC
NA,TRBV7-9,NA,TRBJ1-4,CASSHPIAEQGQKLFF,TGTGCCAGCAGCCACCCGATCGCGGAACAGGGACAAAAACTGTTTTTT
TRBD1,TRBV7-6,NA,TRBJ2-7,CASSYQTGSYEQYF,TGTGCCAGCAGCTACCAGACAGGGTCCTACGAGCAGTACTTC
TRBD1,TRBV15,NA,TRBJ1-1,CATSRSPTGEEAFF,TGTGCCACCAGCAGATCCCCGACAGGGGAGGAGGCTTTCTTT
NA,TRBV27,NA,TRBJ2-7,CASQTNRDLYEQYF,TGTGCCAGCCAAACAAACAGGGATCTGTACGAGCAGTACTTC
TRBD1,TRBV28,NA,TRBJ2-5,CASSLSLGTEETQYF,TGTGCCAGCAGTTTATCGCTCGGGACAGAAGAGACCCAGTACTTC
NA,TRBV7-9,once,TRBJ2-5,CASRPPSGAKETQYF,TGTGCCAGTAGACCGCCGTCAGGGGCTAAAGAGACCCAGTACTTC
NA,TRBV7-9,NA,TRBJ2-7,CASSAQTDSYEQYF,TGTGCCAGCAGCGCCCAGACGGACTCCTACGAGCAGTACTTC
TRBD1,TRBV28,once,TRBJ2-5,CASSLAGQGLQETQYF,TGTGCCAGCAGTTTAGCTGGACAGGGCCTACAAGAGACCCAGTACTTC
NA,TRBV19,NA,TRBJ1-2,CASRGPGGYTF,TGTGCCAGTAGGGGCCCAGGGGGCTACACCTTC
TRBD1,TRBV7-9,NA,TRBJ2-5,CASSLVGTGAKETQYF,TGTGCCAGCAGCTTAGTGGGGACAGGGGCAAAGGAGACCCAGTACTTC
NA,TRBV7-6,NA,TRBJ1-5,CASGAANQPQHF,TGTGCCAGCGGGGCAGCCAATCAGCCCCAGCATTTT
NA,TRBV6-5,NA,TRBJ2-7,CASSSSDRHSSYEQYF,NA
NA,TRBV2,NA,TRBJ2-6,CASSPDRGGPGANVLTF,TGTGCCAGCAGCCCCGACCGAGGGGGTCCTGGGGCCAACGTCCTGACTTTC
TRBD1,TRBV2,NA,TRBJ2-7,CASSTGTGGFVQYF,TGTGCCAGCAGTACCGGGACAGGGGGCTTTGTGCAGTACTTC
TRBD2,TRBV29-1,NA,TRBJ2-3,CSPPTSGLSTDTQYF,TGCAGCCCCCCAACTAGCGGATTGAGCACAGATACGCAGTATTTT
NA,TRBV9,NA,TRBJ1-4,CASSVAPTSTNEKLFF,TGTGCCAGCAGCGTAGCACCCACTTCTACTAATGAAAAACTGTTTTTT
NA,TRBV4-1,NA,TRBJ1-1,CASSQAITGINTEAFF,TGCGCCAGCAGCCAAGCAATCACAGGGATAAACACTGAAGCTTTCTTT
TRBD1,TRBV27,NA,TRBJ2-7,CASSAQDRFYEQYF,TGTGCCAGCAGTGCCCAGGACAGGTTCTACGAGCAGTACTTC
NA,TRBV28,NA,TRBJ2-7,CASTFPPHEQYF,TGTGCCAGCACTTTCCCACCGCACGAGCAGTACTTC
NA,TRBV30,NA,TRBJ2-2,CAWQWASARELFF,TGTGCCTGGCAATGGGCGAGCGCGAGGGAGCTGTTTTTT
NA,TRBV7-8,NA,TRBJ2-1,CASSRSLSVDNEQFF,TGTGCCAGCAGCCGCAGCCTCAGCGTGGACAATGAGCAGTTCTTC
TRBD2,TRBV11-3,NA,TRBJ2-1,CASSLAGLAYEQFF,TGTGCCAGCAGCCTGGCGGGACTAGCATATGAGCAGTTCTTC
TRBD2,TRBV6-5,NA,TRBJ2-5,CATRLAGTWETQYF,TGTGCCACCCGGCTAGCGGGAACTTGGGAGACCCAGTACTTC
NA,TRBV6-1,NA,TRBJ2-1,CASSEMDRRNEQFF,TGTGCCAGCAGTGAAATGGACCGAAGAAATGAGCAGTTCTTC
NA,TRBV7-9,NA,TRBJ2-1,CASSIAWGRGDEQFF,TGTGCCAGCAGCATTGCCTGGGGGCGCGGGGATGAGCAGTTCTTC
NA,TRBV6-1,NA,TRBJ2-5,CASSGLEGRETQYF,TGTGCCAGCAGTGGATTGGAAGGGCGAGAGACCCAGTACTTC
NA,TRBV5-1,NA,TRBJ2-1,CASSLEPPDYNEQFF,TGCGCCAGCAGCTTGGAACCCCCGGATTACAATGAGCAGTTCTTC
TRBD2,TRBV2,NA,TRBJ2-7,CASSRTSGSSYEQYF,TGTGCCAGCAGTCGGACTAGCGGGAGCTCCTACGAGCAGTACTTC
NA,TRBV11-2,NA,TRBJ2-7,CASSPSYEQYF,TGTGCCAGCAGCCCCAGCTACGAGCAGTACTTC
NA,TRBV4-1,NA,TRBJ1-2,CASSITNRKTYGYTF,TGCGCCAGCAGCATTACGAACCGAAAGACCTATGGCTACACCTTC
TRBD1,TRBV19,NA,TRBJ2-1,CASSTPWTGHNEQFF,TGTGCCAGTAGTACCCCATGGACAGGCCACAATGAGCAGTTCTTC
TRBD1,TRBV19,NA,TRBJ2-7,CASSGESGQPYEQYF,TGTGCCAGTAGTGGCGAATCGGGACAGCCCTACGAGCAGTACTTC
NA,TRBV7-2,NA,TRBJ1-5,CASSSVWRQPQHF,TGTGCCAGCAGCTCAGTGTGGCGCCAGCCCCAGCATTTT
TRBD2,TRBV27,NA,TRBJ2-3,CASSQGTSRSTDTQYF,TGTGCCAGCAGTCAAGGGACTAGCCGAAGCACAGATACGCAGTATTTT
TRBD1,TRBV5-6,NA,TRBJ2-6,CASSHLTDRGSTNVLTF,TGTGCCAGCAGCCACTTGACCGACAGGGGTAGCACCAACGTCCTGACTTTC
TRBD2,TRBV7-9,NA,TRBJ2-2,CASSSWTSGKFGELFF,TGTGCCAGCAGCTCCTGGACTAGCGGGAAGTTCGGGGAGCTGTTTTTT
NA,TRBV23-1,NA,TRBJ1-3,CASSLGALGGNTIYF,TGCGCCAGCAGTTTAGGGGCTTTAGGAGGAAACACCATATATTTT
NA,TRBV9,once,TRBJ2-1,CASSGVAGPNEQFF,TGTGCCAGCAGTGGGGTGGCGGGTCCAAATGAGCAGTTCTTC
NA,TRBV10-2,NA,TRBJ1-2,CASSAPSDLRAWGYTF,TGCGCCAGCAGTGCCCCTTCGGACCTAAGGGCGTGGGGCTACACCTTC
NA,TRBV7-2,NA,TRBJ2-2,CASSLRQTGELFF,TGTGCCAGCAGCTTAAGACAGACCGGGGAGCTGTTTTTT
NA,TRBV19,once,TRBJ2-3,CASSIPGEATQYF,TGTGCCAGTAGTATCCCGGGAGAGGCTACGCAGTATTTT
TRBD1,TRBV5-6,NA,TRBJ1-1,CASSLLAGRRQGTEAFF,TGTGCCAGCAGCTTGCTTGCGGGCCGTAGACAGGGTACTGAAGCTTTCTTT
TRBD2,TRBV11-1,NA,TRBJ2-7,CASSLDPAGGSYEQYF,TGTGCCAGCAGCTTAGACCCCGCGGGAGGATCCTACGAGCAGTACTTC
NA,TRBV6-5,NA,TRBJ1-3,CASSYWGRIAGNTIYF,TGTGCCAGCAGTTATTGGGGGCGCATCGCTGGAAACACCATATATTTT
NA,TRBV14,NA,TRBJ2-3,CASSQSLHTDTQYF,TGTGCCAGCAGCCAGAGTCTACATACAGATACGCAGTATTTT
NA,TRBV21-1,NA,TRBJ2-2,CASSKEASLRPGELFF,TGTGCCAGCAGCAAAGAGGCGTCCCTAAGGCCCGGGGAGCTGTTTTTT
TRBD2,TRBV7-3,NA,TRBJ2-1,CASSPRAGALRSEQFF,TGTGCCAGCAGCCCTAGGGCGGGAGCCCTCCGTAGTGAGCAGTTCTTC
TRBD2,TRBV7-9,NA,TRBJ2-5,CASSLVGTSRKETQYF,TGTGCCAGCAGCTTAGTAGGGACTAGCAGAAAAGAGACCCAGTACTTC
NA,TRBV18,NA,TRBJ2-7,CASSQDSSYEQYF,TGTGCCAGCTCACAGGACAGCTCCTACGAGCAGTACTTC
NA,TRBV28,NA,TRBJ2-1,CASRRDWSSYNEQFF,TGTGCCAGCAGACGAGACTGGAGCTCCTACAATGAGCAGTTCTTC
TRBD1,TRBV4-1,NA,TRBJ1-1,CASSSRDRGYEAFF,TGCGCCAGCAGCAGCCGGGACAGGGGATATGAAGCTTTCTTT
TRBD2,TRBV10-1,NA,TRBJ2-3,CASSEVLAGTTDTQYF,TGCGCCAGCAGTGAGGTGCTAGCGGGGACCACAGATACGCAGTATTTT
NA,TRBV25-1,NA,TRBJ2-1,CASSGTRINEQFF,TGTGCCAGCAGTGGAACTAGGATCAATGAGCAGTTCTTC